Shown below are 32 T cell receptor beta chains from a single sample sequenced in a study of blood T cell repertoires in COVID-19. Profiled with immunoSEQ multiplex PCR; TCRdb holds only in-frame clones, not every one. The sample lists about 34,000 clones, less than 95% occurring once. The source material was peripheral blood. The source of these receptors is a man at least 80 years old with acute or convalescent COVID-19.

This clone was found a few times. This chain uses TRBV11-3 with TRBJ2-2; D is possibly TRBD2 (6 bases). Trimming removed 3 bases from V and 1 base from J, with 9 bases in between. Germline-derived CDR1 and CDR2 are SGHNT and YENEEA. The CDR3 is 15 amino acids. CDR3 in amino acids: CASSFTGVNTGELFF. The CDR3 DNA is TGTGCCAGCAGCTTCACGGGGGTGAACACCGGGGAGCTGTTTTTT.

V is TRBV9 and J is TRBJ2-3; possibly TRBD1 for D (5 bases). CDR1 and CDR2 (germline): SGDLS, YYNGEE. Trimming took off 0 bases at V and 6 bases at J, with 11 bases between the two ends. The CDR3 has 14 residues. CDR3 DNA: TGTGCCAGCAGCGTAGAAACTCCAGGGGATACGCAGTATTTT. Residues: CASSVETPGDTQYF.

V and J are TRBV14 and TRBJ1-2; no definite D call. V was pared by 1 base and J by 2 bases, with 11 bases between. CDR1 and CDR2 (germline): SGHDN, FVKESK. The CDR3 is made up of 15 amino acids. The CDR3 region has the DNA TGTGCCAGCAGCCAAGTGGCAGGCCAAAACTATGGCTACACCTTC. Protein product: CASSQVAGQNYGYTF.

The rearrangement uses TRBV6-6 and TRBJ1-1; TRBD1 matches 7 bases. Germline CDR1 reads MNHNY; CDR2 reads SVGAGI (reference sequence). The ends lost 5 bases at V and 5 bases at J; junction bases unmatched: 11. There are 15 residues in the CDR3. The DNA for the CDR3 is TGTGCCAGCAGTCCCATGCAGGGGGGAGAGACTGAAGCTTTCTTT. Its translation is CASSPMQGGETEAFF.

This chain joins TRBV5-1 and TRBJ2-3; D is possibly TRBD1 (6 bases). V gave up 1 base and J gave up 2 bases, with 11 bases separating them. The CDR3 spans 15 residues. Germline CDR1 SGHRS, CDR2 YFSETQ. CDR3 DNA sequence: TGCGCCAGCAGCTTGTTGGGGGCATACACAGATACGCAGTATTTT. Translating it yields CASSLLGAYTDTQYF.

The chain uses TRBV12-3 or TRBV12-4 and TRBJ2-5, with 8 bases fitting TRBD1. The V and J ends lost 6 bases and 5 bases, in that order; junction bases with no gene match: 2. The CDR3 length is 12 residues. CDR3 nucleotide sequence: TGTGCCAGCAGCACAGGGGGGGAGACCCAGTACTTC. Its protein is CASSTGGETQYF.

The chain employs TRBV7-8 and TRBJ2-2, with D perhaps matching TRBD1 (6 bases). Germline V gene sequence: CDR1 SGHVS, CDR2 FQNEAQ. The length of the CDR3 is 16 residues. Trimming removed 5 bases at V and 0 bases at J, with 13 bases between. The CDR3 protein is CASSPETGSNTGELFF. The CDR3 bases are TGTGCCAGCAGCCCCGAGACAGGATCGAACACCGGGGAGCTGTTTTTT.

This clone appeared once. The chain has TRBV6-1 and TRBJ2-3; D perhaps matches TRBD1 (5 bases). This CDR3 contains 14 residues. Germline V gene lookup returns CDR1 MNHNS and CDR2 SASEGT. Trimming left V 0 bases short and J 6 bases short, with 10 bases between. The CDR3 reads CASSEATVRDTQYF. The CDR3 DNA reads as TGTGCCAGCAGTGAAGCGACAGTCCGGGATACGCAGTATTTT.

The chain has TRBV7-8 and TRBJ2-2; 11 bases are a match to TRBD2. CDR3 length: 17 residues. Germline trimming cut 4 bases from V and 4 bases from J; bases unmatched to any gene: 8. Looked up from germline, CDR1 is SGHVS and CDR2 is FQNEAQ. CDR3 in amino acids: CASSSYASGGRTGELFF. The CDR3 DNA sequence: TGTGCCAGCAGCTCCTACGCTAGCGGGGGGCGCACCGGGGAGCTGTTTTTT.

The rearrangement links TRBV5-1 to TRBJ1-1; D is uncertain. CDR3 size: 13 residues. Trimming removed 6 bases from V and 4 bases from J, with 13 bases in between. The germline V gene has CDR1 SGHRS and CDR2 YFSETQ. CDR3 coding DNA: TGCGCCAGCAACCCGGTATCCGGCACTGAAGCTTTCTTT. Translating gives CASNPVSGTEAFF.

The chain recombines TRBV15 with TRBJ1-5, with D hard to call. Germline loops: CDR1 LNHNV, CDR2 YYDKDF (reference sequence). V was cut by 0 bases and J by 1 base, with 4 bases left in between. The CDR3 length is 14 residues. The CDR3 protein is CATSRDLSNQPQHF. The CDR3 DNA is TGTGCCACCAGCAGAGATCTGAGCAATCAGCCCCAGCATTTT.

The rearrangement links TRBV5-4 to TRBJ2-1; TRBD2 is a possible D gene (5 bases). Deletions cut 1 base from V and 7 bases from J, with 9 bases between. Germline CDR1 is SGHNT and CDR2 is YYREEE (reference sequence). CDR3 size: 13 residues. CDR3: CASSLSGVNEQFF. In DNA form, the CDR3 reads TGTGCCAGCAGCTTGAGCGGTGTTAATGAGCAGTTCTTC. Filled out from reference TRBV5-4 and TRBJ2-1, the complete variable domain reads ETGVTQSPTHLIKTRGQQVTLRCSSQSGHNTVSWYQQALGQGPQFIFQYYREEENGRGNFPPRFSGLQFPNYSSELNVNALELDDSALYLCASSLSGVNEQFFGPGTRLTVL.

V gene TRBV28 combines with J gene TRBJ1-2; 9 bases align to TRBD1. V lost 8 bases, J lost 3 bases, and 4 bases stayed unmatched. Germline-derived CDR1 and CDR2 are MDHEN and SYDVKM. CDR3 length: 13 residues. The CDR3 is CASGQGIHYGYTF. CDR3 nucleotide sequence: TGTGCCAGCGGACAGGGGATCCACTATGGCTACACCTTC.

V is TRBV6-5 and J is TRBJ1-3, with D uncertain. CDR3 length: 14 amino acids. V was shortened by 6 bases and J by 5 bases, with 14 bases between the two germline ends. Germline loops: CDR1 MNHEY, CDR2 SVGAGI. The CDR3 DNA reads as TGTGCCAGCAGGCCCCCACAGATTAGAAACACCATATATTTT. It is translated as CASRPPQIRNTIYF.

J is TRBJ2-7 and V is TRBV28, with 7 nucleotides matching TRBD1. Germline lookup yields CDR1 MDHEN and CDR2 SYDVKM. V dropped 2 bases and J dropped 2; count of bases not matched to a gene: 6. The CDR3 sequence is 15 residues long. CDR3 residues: CASSLGGRGTYEQYF. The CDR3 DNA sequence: TGTGCCAGCAGTTTAGGAGGCAGGGGGACCTACGAGCAGTACTTC.

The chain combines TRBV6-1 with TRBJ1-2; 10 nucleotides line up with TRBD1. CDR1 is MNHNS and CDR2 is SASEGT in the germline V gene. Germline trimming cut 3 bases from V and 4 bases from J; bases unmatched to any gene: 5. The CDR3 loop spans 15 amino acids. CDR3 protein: CASSDGQGGVYGYTF. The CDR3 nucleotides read TGTGCCAGCAGTGACGGACAGGGGGGGGTCTATGGCTACACCTTC.

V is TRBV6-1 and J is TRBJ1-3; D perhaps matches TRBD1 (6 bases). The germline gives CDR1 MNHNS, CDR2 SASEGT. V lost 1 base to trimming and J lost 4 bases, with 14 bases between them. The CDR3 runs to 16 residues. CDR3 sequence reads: CASSEEPQGAGNTIYF. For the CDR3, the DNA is TGTGCCAGCAGTGAAGAACCACAGGGCGCAGGAAACACCATATATTTT.

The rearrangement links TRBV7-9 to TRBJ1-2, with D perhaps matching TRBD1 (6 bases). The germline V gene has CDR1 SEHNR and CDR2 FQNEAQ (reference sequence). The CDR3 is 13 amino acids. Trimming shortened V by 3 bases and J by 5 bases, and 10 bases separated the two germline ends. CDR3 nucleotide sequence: TGTGCCAGCAGCTTCCTACAGGGATATGGCTACACCTTC. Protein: CASSFLQGYGYTF. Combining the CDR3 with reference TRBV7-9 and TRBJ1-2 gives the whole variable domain DTGVSQNPRHKITKRGQNVTFRCDPISEHNRLYWYRQTLGQGPEFLTYFQNEAQLEKSRLLSDRFSAERPKGSFSTLEIQRTEQGDSAMYLCASSFLQGYGYTFGSGTRLTVV.

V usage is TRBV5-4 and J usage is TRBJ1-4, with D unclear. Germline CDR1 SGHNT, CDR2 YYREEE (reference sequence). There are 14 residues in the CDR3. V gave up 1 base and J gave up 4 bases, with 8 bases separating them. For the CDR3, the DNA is TGTGCCAGCAGCTTGAGAGGACTTAATGAAAAACTGTTTTTT. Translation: CASSLRGLNEKLFF.

CDR3 protein: CASSIDATSGSTGELFF. CDR3 DNA sequence: TGTGCCAGTAGTATAGATGCGACTAGCGGATCCACCGGGGAGCTGTTTTTT. The genes are TRBV19 and TRBJ2-2; TRBD2 matches at 9 bases. J gave up 4 bases and V 0 bases, and 6 bases lay outside the gene matches. This CDR3 has 17 residues. Germline lookup yields CDR1 LNHDA and CDR2 SQIVND (reference sequence).

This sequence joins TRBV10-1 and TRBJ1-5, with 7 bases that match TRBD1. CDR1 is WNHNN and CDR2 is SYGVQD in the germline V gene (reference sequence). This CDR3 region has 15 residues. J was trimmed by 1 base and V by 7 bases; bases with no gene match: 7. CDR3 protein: CASIDREGSNQPQHF. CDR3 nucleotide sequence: TGCGCCAGCATAGACAGGGAAGGAAGCAATCAGCCCCAGCATTTT.

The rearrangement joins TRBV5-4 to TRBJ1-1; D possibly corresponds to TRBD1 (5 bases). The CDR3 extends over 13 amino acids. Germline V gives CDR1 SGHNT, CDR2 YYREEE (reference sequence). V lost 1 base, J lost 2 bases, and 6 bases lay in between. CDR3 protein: CASSLQGNTEAFF. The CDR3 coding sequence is TGTGCCAGCAGCTTGCAGGGAAACACTGAAGCTTTCTTT.

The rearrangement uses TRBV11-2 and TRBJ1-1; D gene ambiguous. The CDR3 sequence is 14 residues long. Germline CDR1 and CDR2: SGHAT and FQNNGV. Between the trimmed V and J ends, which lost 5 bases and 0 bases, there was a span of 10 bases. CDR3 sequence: CASSPTSMNTEAFF. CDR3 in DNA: TGTGCCAGCAGCCCCACATCCATGAACACTGAAGCTTTCTTT.

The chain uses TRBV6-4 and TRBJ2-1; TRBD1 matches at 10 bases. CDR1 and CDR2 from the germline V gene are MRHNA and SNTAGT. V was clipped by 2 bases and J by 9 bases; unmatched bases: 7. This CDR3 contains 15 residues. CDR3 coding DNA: TGTGCCAGCAGTGACACGTCCCGGGACAGGGGTGAGCAGTTCTTC. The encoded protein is CASSDTSRDRGEQFF.

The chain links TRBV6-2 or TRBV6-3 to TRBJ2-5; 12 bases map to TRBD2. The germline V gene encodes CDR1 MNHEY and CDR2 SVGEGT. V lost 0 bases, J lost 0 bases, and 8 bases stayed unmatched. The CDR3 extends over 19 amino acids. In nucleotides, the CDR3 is TGTGCCAGCAGTTACTCTCCTTCGACTAGCGGGGGCTACCAAGAGACCCAGTACTTC. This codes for CASSYSPSTSGGYQETQYF.

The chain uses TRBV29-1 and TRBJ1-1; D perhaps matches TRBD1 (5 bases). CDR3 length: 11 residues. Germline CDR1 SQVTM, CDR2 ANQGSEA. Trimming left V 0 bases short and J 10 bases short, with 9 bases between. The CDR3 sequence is CSVEEGGGAFF. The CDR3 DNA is TGCAGCGTTGAAGAGGGGGGGGGAGCTTTCTTT.

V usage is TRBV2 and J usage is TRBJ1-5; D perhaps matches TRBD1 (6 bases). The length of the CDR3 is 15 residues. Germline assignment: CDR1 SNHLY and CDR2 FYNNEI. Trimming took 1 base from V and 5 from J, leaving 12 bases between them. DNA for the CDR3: TGTGCCAGCAGTGAAGGGGGGGGCTTGGATCAGCCCCAGCATTTT. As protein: CASSEGGGLDQPQHF.

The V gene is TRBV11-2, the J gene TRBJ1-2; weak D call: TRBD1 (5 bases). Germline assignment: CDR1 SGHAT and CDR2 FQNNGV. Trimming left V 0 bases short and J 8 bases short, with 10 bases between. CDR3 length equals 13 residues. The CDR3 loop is CASSLDVGVGYTF. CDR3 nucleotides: TGTGCCAGCAGCTTAGATGTAGGGGTAGGCTACACCTTC.

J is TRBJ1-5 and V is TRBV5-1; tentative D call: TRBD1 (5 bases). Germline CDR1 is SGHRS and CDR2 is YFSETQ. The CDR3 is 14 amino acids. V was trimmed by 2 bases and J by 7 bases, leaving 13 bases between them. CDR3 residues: CASSFWGQGQPQHF. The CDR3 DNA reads TGCGCCAGCAGCTTCTGGGGCCAGGGACAGCCCCAGCATTTT.

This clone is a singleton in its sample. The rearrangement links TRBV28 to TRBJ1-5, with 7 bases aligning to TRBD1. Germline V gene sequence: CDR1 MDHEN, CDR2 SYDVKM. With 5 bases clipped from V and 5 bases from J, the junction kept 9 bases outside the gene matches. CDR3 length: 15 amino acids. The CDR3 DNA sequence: TGTGCCAGCAGTCTGACAGGGAGAGGCGATCAGCCCCAGCATTTT. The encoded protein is CASSLTGRGDQPQHF.

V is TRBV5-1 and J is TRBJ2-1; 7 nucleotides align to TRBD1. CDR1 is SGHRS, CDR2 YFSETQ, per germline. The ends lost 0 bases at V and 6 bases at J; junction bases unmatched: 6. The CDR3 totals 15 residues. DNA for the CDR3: TGCGCCAGCAGCTTGGCGCCGACAGGGCGCAATGAGCAGTTCTTC. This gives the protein CASSLAPTGRNEQFF.

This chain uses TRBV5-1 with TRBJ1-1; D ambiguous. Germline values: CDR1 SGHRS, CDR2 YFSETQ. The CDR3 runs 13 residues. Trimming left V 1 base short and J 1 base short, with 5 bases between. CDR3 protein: CASSLSANTEAFF. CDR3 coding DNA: TGCGCCAGCAGCTTGAGCGCGAACACTGAAGCTTTCTTT.